Each of the 27 T cell receptor beta chains below was sequenced from the same sample in a study of CD4+ T cells in melanoma (dated by TCRdb to between 2022 and 2023). Receptors were amplified or captured by the immunoSEQ multiplex PCR assay. In its TCRdb copy, this immuneACCESS table keeps in-frame sequences only and misses some clones. Where compared with another copy, unresolved V genes explain less than half of these, and the others have no known cause. The sample includes roughly 150,000 clones, with around 90% observed a single time. Approximately 1.4% of the sample is taken by the ten largest. The receptors come from a human donor with melanoma.

The chain carries TRBV13 and TRBJ1-2; D might be TRBD1 (5 bases). Germline assignment: CDR1 PRHDT and CDR2 FYEKMQ (reference sequence). The V end lost 1 base, the J end lost 8 bases, and 14 bases lay between the germline ends. The CDR3 covers 14 residues. The CDR3 is CASSLEAIDRGYTF. In DNA, the CDR3 is TGTGCCAGCAGCTTAGAGGCGATTGACAGAGGCTACACCTTC.

The V and J genes are TRBV29-1 and TRBJ2-7, with D tentatively TRBD1 (5 bases). The CDR3 runs to 13 residues. Germline V lookup: CDR1 SQVTM, CDR2 ANQGSEA. V gave up 4 bases and J gave up 6 bases, with 16 bases separating them. The CDR3, as DNA: TGCAGCGTTGTGGCCCAGGGTTCAATCGAGCAGTACTTC. The encoded protein is CSVVAQGSIEQYF.

This clone has a single count. The CDR3: CSASKGETQYF. The CDR3 bases are TGCAGTGCTAGTAAGGGGGAGACCCAGTACTTC. This chain uses TRBV20-1 with TRBJ2-5; a possible D gene is TRBD1 (5 bases). The V end lost 3 bases, the J end lost 5 bases, and 7 bases lay between the germline ends. The CDR3 covers 11 residues. Germline assignment: CDR1 DFQATT and CDR2 SNEGSKA (reference sequence).

This chain joins TRBV2 and TRBJ1-2, with 7 bases aligning to TRBD1. CDR1 and CDR2 from the germline V gene are SNHLY and FYNNEI. This CDR3 comprises 14 residues. Germline trimming cut 8 bases from V and 7 bases from J; bases unmatched to any gene: 13. CDR3 residues: CASGPPSTGVGYTF. CDR3 nucleotide sequence: TGTGCCAGCGGTCCCCCTTCTACAGGGGTTGGCTACACCTTC.

This chain joins TRBV19 and TRBJ1-6; 7 bases line up with TRBD1. The ends lost 6 bases at V and 7 bases at J; junction bases unmatched: 9. Germline values: CDR1 LNHDA, CDR2 SQIVND (reference sequence). The CDR3 totals 15 residues. CDR3 amino acids: CASRETGRQNSPLHF. The CDR3 coding sequence is TGTGCCAGTAGGGAGACAGGGAGGCAGAATTCACCCCTCCACTTT.

The V call is TRBV14, the J call TRBJ2-3, with 7 positions matching TRBD2. V lost 0 bases to trimming and J lost 0 bases; unmatched junction nucleotides: 9. The CDR3 extends over 18 amino acids. CDR1 is SGHDN, CDR2 FVKESK, per germline. CDR3 amino acids: CASSQDLGGTMSTDTQYF. CDR3 nucleotides: TGTGCCAGCAGCCAAGATCTCGGTGGGACTATGAGCACAGATACGCAGTATTTT.

The sample holds one count of this clone. The J gene is TRBJ1-3, the V gene TRBV5-4; D is uncertain. CDR1 and CDR2 (germline): SGHNT, YYREEE (reference sequence). Trimming removed 5 bases at V and 0 bases at J, with 9 bases between. CDR3 size: 14 residues. The CDR3 is CASRSGLSGNTIYF. As DNA, the CDR3 is TGTGCCAGCAGGTCAGGCCTCTCTGGAAACACCATATATTTT.

This chain connects TRBV10-2 to TRBJ1-2; D remains ambiguous. This CDR3 contains 15 residues. In germline, CDR1 is WSHSY, CDR2 SAAADI. Trimming removed 0 bases from V and 4 bases from J, with 12 bases in between. The CDR3 nucleotides read TGCGCCAGCAGTGAGTCGGCGGGCAGGTTCTATGGCTACACCTTC. This encodes CASSESAGRFYGYTF.

The chain combines TRBV27 with TRBJ2-2; D uncertain. The CDR3 has 14 amino acids. The ends were cut back, 5 bases at V and 6 bases at J, with 13 bases in the middle. The germline CDR1 and CDR2 sequences are MNHEY and SMNVEV (reference sequence). CDR3 sequence reads: CASSPSQPSGELFF. In DNA form, the CDR3 reads TGTGCCAGCAGTCCATCACAGCCGTCCGGGGAGCTGTTTTTT.

The V gene is TRBV19, the J gene TRBJ1-5; 9 bases agree with TRBD1. The V gene's germline CDR1 is LNHDA and CDR2 SQIVND (reference sequence). Losses at the gene ends were 2 bases for V and 3 bases for J; bases not matched to a gene: 8. The CDR3 is made up of 17 amino acids. In DNA, the CDR3 is TGTGCCAGTAGTATACCCCCCGACAGGGGGTTCAATCAGCCCCAGCATTTT. Translation: CASSIPPDRGFNQPQHF.

The gene calls are TRBV29-1 and TRBJ2-1, with 7 bases matching TRBD1. This CDR3 spans 13 amino acids. Germline CDR1 reads SQVTM; CDR2 reads ANQGSEA. Germline trimming cut 1 base from V and 12 bases from J; bases unmatched to any gene: 9. CDR3 protein: CSVEGLKGAWQFF. CDR3 bases: TGCAGCGTTGAAGGTCTCAAGGGGGCATGGCAGTTCTTC.

The chain combines TRBV2 with TRBJ1-1; D is unresolved. Trimming left V 3 bases short and J 6 bases short, with 8 bases between. CDR1 is SNHLY and CDR2 is FYNNEI in the germline V gene. The CDR3 extends over 12 amino acids. The CDR3, as DNA: TGTGCCAGCAGTGAGCGGAGGGCTGAAGCTTTCTTT. The encoded protein is CASSERRAEAFF.

The rearrangement links TRBV6-6 to TRBJ2-5; 7 positions agree with TRBD1. The CDR3 consists of 13 residues. Unmatched junction bases numbered 4, after V lost 7 bases and J lost 2 bases. Germline assignment: CDR1 MNHNY and CDR2 SVGAGI (reference sequence). In DNA form, the CDR3 reads TGTGCCAGCACTTCGGGACAGCAAGAGACCCAGTACTTC. Residues: CASTSGQQETQYF.

This clone was picked up one time. V gene TRBV27 combines with J gene TRBJ1-1; D may be TRBD1 (6 bases). Trimming pared 4 bases from V and 0 bases from J, leaving 9 bases between. The CDR3 runs 14 residues. In germline, CDR1 is MNHEY, CDR2 SMNVEV (reference sequence). CDR3 loop: CASSSTGLNTEAFF. As DNA, the CDR3 is TGTGCCAGCAGTTCCACAGGGTTGAACACTGAAGCTTTCTTT.

J is TRBJ2-2 and V is TRBV13; the match to TRBD2 covers 10 bases. Losses at the gene ends were 5 bases for V and 1 base for J; bases not matched to a gene: 4. This CDR3 has 16 residues. The germline V gene encodes CDR1 PRHDT and CDR2 FYEKMQ (reference sequence). CDR3 coding DNA: TGTGCCAGCAGCCCCGGACTAGCGGAGAACACCGGGGAGCTGTTTTTT. Its translation: CASSPGLAENTGELFF. Filled out from reference TRBV13 and TRBJ2-2, the complete variable domain reads AAGVIQSPRHLIKEKRETATLKCYPIPRHDTVYWYQQGPGQDPQFLISFYEKMQSDKGSIPDRFSAQQFSDYHSELNMSSLELGDSALYFCASSPGLAENTGELFFGEGSRLTVL.

The chain couples TRBV18 to TRBJ2-5, with D possibly matching TRBD2 (7 bases). Germline CDR1 is KGHSH and CDR2 is LQKENI. The V end lost 3 bases, the J end lost 5 bases, and 10 bases lay between the germline ends. The CDR3 runs to 13 residues. This CDR3 reads CASSPGGLETQYF. The CDR3 DNA follows: TGTGCCAGCTCACCGGGGGGGCTGGAGACCCAGTACTTC.

CDR3 amino acids: CASRDRGRGTGELFF. The CDR3 coding sequence is TGTGCCAGCCGGGACAGGGGGCGGGGGACCGGGGAGCTGTTTTTT. The rearrangement uses TRBV27 and TRBJ2-2; 12 bases line up with TRBD1. Germline loops: CDR1 MNHEY, CDR2 SMNVEV (reference sequence). V lost 8 bases and J lost 5; bases outside the gene matches: 6. This CDR3 has 15 amino acids.

The chain links TRBV18 to TRBJ2-3; possibly TRBD2 for D (6 bases). The V end was cut by 3 bases, the J end by 2 bases, with 9 bases between. Germline V gene data show CDR1 as KGHSH and CDR2 as LQKENI. This CDR3 comprises 14 residues. As DNA, the CDR3 is TGTGCCAGCTCACCGGCGGGGACCACAGATACGCAGTATTTT. Amino acids: CASSPAGTTDTQYF.

The V and J genes are TRBV19 and TRBJ1-5; D may be TRBD1 (5 bases). CDR1 and CDR2 from the germline V gene are LNHDA and SQIVND (reference sequence). V lost 1 base and J lost 5, with 12 bases in between. The CDR3 length is 15 residues. The CDR3 region is CASSIVTVSDQPQHF. CDR3 DNA sequence: TGTGCCAGTAGTATAGTGACAGTGAGCGATCAGCCCCAGCATTTT.

The chain recombines TRBV11-3 with TRBJ1-1; TRBD1 matches 8 bases. Trimming took 1 base from V and 11 from J; bases not matched to a gene: 9. This CDR3 is 14 amino acids long. CDR1 SGHNT and CDR2 YENEEA come from the germline V gene. The CDR3, as DNA: TGTGCCAGCAGCTTAGGCGGTGTGGGACAGGTGGCTTTCTTT. It encodes CASSLGGVGQVAFF.

A few counts support this clone. The V call is TRBV30, the J call TRBJ2-1, with D tentatively TRBD2 (5 bases). This CDR3 is 18 amino acids long. Germline assignment: CDR1 GTSNPN and CDR2 SVGIG (reference sequence). Trimming removed 5 bases from V and 2 bases from J, with 25 bases in between. The CDR3 DNA follows: TGTGCCTGGGATCAAAGCGCTCGAGCCGCGGGCACCTACAATGAGCAGTTCTTC. Protein: CAWDQSARAAGTYNEQFF.

The chain recombines TRBV6-5 with TRBJ1-6; a weak D match, TRBD1 (6 bases). CDR1 and CDR2 from the germline V gene are MNHEY and SVGAGI. CDR3 size: 14 residues. Deletions cut 4 bases from V and 7 bases from J, with 11 bases between. Written as DNA, the CDR3 is TGTGCCAGCAGTTCCTTGGGGGGCAATTCACCCCTCCACTTT. Protein sequence: CASSSLGGNSPLHF.

V gene TRBV5-4 combines with J gene TRBJ1-5; D is perhaps TRBD1 (6 bases). The V gene's germline CDR1 is SGHNT and CDR2 YYREEE (reference sequence). This CDR3 comprises 16 residues. V was shortened by 0 bases and J by 1 base, with 11 bases between the two germline ends. This chain's CDR3 is CASSLGGALSNQPQHF. CDR3 DNA sequence: TGTGCCAGCAGCTTGGGGGGGGCGCTGAGCAATCAGCCCCAGCATTTT.

This chain links TRBV7-8 with TRBJ2-5, with 11 bases matching TRBD2. V dropped 6 bases and J dropped 5; count of bases not matched to a gene: 17. This CDR3 has 18 amino acids. The germline V gene has CDR1 SGHVS and CDR2 FQNEAQ. The CDR3 sequence is CASSPARLAGGLLETQYF. DNA of the CDR3: TGTGCCAGCAGTCCAGCACGTCTAGCGGGGGGCCTCTTGGAGACCCAGTACTTC.

The chain is built from TRBV28 and TRBJ2-4; a weak D match, TRBD2 (6 bases). V lost 6 bases and J lost 8, with 17 bases in between. The germline V gene has CDR1 MDHEN and CDR2 SYDVKM. This CDR3 is built from 14 residues. The CDR3, as DNA: TGTGCCAGCAGCACTCATGCCGGGAGAGACATTCAGTACTTC. Residues: CASSTHAGRDIQYF.

The gene calls are TRBV7-3 and TRBJ2-2, with 10 bases that match TRBD1. The CDR3 totals 16 residues. The V gene end was trimmed by 4 bases and the J gene end by 6 bases; junction bases not matched to a gene: 8. Germline V gene data show CDR1 as SGHTA and CDR2 as FQGTGA. CDR3 residues: CASSSPGQGLPGELFF. The DNA for the CDR3 is TGTGCCAGCAGCTCGCCGGGACAGGGGCTCCCCGGGGAGCTGTTTTTT.

The chain joins TRBV5-1 to TRBJ2-1; TRBD2 aligns across 10 bases. Germline V gene sequence: CDR1 SGHRS, CDR2 YFSETQ. CDR3 length: 14 amino acids. V was clipped by 5 bases and J by 9 bases; unmatched bases: 8. The chain's CDR3 is CASRRPSGGGEQFF. CDR3 sequence (DNA): TGCGCCAGCAGGAGACCTAGCGGGGGAGGTGAGCAGTTCTTC.